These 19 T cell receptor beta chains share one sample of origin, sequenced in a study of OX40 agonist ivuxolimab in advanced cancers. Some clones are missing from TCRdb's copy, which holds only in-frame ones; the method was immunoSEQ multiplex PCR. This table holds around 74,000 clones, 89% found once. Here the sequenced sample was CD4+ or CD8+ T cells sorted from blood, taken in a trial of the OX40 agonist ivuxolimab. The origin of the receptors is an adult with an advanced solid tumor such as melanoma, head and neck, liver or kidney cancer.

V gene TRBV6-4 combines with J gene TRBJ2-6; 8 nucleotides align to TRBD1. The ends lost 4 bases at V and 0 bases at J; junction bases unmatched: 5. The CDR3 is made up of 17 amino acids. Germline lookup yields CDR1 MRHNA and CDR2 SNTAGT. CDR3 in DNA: TGTGCCAGCAGTGCCGGGACAGGCCTCTCTGGGGCCAACGTCCTGACTTTC. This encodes CASSAGTGLSGANVLTF.

As DNA, the CDR3 is TGTGCCTGGAGTCCTATCTATGGGGGTCAGCCCCAGCATTTT. Protein product: CAWSPIYGGQPQHF. The V call is TRBV30, the J call TRBJ1-5; possible D gene TRBD1, 5 bases. The V end lost 2 bases, the J end lost 6 bases, and 14 bases lay between the germline ends. The CDR3 is 14 amino acids. Germline V gene sequence: CDR1 GTSNPN, CDR2 SVGIG (reference sequence).

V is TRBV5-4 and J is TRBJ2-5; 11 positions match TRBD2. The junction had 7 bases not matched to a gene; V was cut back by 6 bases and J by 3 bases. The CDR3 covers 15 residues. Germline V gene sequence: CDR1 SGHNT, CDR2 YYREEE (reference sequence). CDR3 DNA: TGTGCCAGCACGTTAGCGGGGGGGCGGAAAGAGACCCAGTACTTC. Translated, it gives CASTLAGGRKETQYF. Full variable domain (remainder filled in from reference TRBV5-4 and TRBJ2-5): ETGVTQSPTHLIKTRGQQVTLRCSSQSGHNTVSWYQQALGQGPQFIFQYYREEENGRGNFPPRFSGLQFPNYSSELNVNALELDDSALYLCASTLAGGRKETQYFGPGTRLLVL.

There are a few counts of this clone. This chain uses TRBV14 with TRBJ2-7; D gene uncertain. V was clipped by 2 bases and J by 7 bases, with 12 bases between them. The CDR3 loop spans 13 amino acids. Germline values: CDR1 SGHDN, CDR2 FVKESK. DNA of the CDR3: TGTGCCAGCAGCCAAAGCCGGACCGGGGAGCAGTACTTC. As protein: CASSQSRTGEQYF.

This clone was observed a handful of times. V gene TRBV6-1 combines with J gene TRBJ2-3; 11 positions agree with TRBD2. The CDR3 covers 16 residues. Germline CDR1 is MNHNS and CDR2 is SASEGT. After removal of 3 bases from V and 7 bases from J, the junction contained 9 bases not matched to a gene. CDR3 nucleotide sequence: TGTGCCAGCAGTGAGGTCGGACTAGCGGGCGGATATACGCAGTATTTT. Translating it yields CASSEVGLAGGYTQYF.

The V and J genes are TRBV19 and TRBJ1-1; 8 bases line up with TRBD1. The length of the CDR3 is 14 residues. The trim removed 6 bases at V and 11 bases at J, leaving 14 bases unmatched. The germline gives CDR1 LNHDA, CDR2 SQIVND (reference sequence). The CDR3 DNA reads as TGTGCCAGTAGCCTGGACAGGGAGATTTTCGGGGCTTTCTTT. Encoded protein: CASSLDREIFGAFF.

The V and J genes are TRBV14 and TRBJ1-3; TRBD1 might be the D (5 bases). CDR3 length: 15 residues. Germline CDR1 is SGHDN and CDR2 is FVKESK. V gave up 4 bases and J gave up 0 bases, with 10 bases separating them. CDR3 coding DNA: TGTGCCAGCAGCCCACGACAGAGCTCTGGAAACACCATATATTTT. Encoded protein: CASSPRQSSGNTIYF.

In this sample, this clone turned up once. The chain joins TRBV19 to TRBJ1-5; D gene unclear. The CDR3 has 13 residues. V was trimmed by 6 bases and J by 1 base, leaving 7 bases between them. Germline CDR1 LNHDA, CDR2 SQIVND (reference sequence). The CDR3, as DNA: TGTGCCAGTAGCAGGAGAAGCAATCAGCCCCAGCATTTT. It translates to CASSRRSNQPQHF.

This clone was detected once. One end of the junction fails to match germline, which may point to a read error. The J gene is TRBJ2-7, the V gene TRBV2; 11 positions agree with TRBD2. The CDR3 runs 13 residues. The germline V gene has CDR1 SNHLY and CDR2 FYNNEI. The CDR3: CASSELAGGHSNF. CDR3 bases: TGTGCCAGCAGTGAACTAGCGGGAGGCCATAGTAACTTC.

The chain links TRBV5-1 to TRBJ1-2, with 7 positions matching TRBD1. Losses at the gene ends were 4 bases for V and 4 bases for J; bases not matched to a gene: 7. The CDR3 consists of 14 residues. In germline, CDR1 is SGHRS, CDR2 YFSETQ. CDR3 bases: TGCGCCAGCAGCATCACAGGGGAGGGCTATGGCTACACCTTC. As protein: CASSITGEGYGYTF.

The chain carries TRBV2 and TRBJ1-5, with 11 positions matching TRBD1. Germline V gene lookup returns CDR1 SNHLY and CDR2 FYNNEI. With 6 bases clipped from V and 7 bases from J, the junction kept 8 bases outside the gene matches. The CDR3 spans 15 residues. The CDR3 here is CASRAWTGGGQPQHF. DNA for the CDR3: TGTGCCAGCAGAGCCTGGACAGGGGGCGGGCAGCCCCAGCATTTT. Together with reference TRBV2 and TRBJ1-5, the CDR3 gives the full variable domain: EPEVTQTPSHQVTQMGQEVILRCVPISNHLYFYWYRQILGQKVEFLVSFYNNEISEKSEIFDDQFSVERPDGSNFTLKIRSTKLEDSAMYFCASRAWTGGGQPQHFGDGTRLSIL.

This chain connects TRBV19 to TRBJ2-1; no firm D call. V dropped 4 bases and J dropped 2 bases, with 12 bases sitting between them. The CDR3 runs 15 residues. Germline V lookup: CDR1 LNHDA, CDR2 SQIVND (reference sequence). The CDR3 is CASSRSIGTYNEQFF. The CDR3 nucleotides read TGTGCCAGTAGTAGATCAATTGGCACCTACAATGAGCAGTTCTTC.

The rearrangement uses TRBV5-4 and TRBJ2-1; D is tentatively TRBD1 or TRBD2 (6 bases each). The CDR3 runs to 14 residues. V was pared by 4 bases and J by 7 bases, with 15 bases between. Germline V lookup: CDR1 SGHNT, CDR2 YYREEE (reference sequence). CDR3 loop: CASSLVGGWNEQFF. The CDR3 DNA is TGTGCCAGCAGCCTGGTGGGGGGCTGGAATGAGCAGTTCTTC.

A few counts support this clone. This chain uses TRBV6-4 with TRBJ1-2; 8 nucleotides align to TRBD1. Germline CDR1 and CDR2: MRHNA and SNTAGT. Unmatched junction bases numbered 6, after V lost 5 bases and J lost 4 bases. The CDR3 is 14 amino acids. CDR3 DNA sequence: TGTGCCAGCAGTCCCGGGACAGGACTCTATGGCTACACCTTC. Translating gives CASSPGTGLYGYTF.

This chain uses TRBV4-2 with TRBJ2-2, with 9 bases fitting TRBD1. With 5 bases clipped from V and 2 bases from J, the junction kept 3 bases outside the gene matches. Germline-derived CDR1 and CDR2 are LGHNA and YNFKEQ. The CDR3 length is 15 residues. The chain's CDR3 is CASSMGQGNTGELFF. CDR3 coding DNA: TGTGCCAGCAGCATGGGACAGGGAAACACCGGGGAGCTGTTTTTT.

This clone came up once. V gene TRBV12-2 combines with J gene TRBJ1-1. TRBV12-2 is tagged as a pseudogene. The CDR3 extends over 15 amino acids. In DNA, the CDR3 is TGTGCAAGTCGCCCCGGGGAAGGGAGAAACACTGAAGCTTTCTTT. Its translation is CASRPGEGRNTEAFF.

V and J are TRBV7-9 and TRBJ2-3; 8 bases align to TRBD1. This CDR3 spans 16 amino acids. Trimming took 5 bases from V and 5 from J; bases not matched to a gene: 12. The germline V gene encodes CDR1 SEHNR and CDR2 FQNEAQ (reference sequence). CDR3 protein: CASSLPNGQGGDTQYF. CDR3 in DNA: TGTGCCAGCAGCCTACCTAATGGACAGGGAGGAGATACGCAGTATTTT.

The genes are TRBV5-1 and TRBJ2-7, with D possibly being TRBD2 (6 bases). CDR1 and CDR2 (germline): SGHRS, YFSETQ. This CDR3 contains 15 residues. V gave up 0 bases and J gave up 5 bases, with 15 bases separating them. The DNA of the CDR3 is TGCGCCAGCAGCTTGGGGCCGGGAGTAGTCAACGAGCAGTACTTC. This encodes CASSLGPGVVNEQYF.

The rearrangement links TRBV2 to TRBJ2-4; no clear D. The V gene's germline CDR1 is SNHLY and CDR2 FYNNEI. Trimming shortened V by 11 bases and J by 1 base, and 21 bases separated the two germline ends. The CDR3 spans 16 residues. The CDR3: CASKGNTDWAKNIQYF. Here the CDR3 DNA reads TGTGCCTCCAAGGGAAACACAGATTGGGCCAAAAACATTCAGTACTTC.